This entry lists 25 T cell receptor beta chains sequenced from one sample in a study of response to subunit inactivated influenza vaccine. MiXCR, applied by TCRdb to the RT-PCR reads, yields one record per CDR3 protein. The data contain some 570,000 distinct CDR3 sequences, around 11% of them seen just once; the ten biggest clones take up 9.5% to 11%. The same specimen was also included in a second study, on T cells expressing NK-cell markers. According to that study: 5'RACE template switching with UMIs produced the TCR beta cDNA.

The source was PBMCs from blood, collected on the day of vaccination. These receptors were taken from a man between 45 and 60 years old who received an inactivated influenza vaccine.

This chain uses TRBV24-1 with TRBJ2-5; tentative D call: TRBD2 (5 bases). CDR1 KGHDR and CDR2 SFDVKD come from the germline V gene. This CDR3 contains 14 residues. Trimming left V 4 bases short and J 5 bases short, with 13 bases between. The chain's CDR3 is CATSEDPEGETQYF. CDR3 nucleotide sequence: TGTGCCACCAGTGAAGACCCAGAGGGCGAGACCCAGTACTTC.

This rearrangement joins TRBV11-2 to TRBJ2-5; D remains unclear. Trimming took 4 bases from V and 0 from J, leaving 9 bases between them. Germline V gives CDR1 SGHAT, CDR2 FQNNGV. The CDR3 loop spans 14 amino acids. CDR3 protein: CASSWVGNQETQYF. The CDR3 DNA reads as TGTGCCAGCAGCTGGGTGGGGAACCAAGAGACCCAGTACTTC.

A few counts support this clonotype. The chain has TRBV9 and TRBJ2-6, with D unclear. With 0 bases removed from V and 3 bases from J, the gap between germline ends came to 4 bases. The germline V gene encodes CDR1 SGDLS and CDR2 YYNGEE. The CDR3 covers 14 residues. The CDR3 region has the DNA TGTGCCAGCAGCGTAGAGGTTGGGGCCAACGTCCTGACTTTC. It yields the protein CASSVEVGANVLTF.

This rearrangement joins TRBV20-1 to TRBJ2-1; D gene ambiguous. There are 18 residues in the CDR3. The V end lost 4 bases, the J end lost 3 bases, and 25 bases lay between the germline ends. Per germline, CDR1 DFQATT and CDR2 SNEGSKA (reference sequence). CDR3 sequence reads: CSAKAFRQEQTFYNEQFF. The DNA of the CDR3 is TGCAGTGCTAAGGCTTTTAGGCAGGAACAAACCTTCTACAATGAGCAGTTCTTC.

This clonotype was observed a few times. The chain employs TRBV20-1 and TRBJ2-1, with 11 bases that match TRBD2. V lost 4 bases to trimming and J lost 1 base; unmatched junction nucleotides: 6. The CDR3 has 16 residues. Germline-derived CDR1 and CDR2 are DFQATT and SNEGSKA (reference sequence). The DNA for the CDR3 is TGCAGTGCTAATACCGGGACTAGCGGTTCCTACAATGAGCAGTTCTTC. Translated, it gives CSANTGTSGSYNEQFF.

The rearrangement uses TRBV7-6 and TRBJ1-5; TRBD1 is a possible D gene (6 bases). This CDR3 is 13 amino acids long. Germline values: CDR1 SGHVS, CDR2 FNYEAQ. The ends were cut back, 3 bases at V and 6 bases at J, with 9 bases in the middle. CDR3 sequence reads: CASSFKDSQPQHF. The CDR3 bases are TGTGCCAGCAGCTTTAAGGACAGTCAGCCCCAGCATTTT.

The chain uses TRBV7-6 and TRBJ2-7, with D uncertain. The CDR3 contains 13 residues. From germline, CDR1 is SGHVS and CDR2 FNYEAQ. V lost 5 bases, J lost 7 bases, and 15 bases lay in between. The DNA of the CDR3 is TGTGCCAGCAGCCAACAAGCCGCTGGTGAGCAGTACTTC. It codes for CASSQQAAGEQYF.

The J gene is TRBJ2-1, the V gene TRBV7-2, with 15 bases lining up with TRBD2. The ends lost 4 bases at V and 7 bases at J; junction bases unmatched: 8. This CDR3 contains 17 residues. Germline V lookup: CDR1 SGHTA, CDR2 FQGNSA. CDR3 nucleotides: TGTGCCAGCAGCTCGACGGGACTAGCGGGGGGCCGTAATGAGCAGTTCTTC. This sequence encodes CASSSTGLAGGRNEQFF.

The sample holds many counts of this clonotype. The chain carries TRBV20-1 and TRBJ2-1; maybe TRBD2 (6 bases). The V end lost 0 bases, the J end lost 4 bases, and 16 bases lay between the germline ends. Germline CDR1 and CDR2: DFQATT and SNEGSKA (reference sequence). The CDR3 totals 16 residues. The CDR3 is CSARDPSGRGYNEQFF. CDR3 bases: TGCAGTGCTAGAGATCCCAGCGGTCGGGGGTACAATGAGCAGTTCTTC.

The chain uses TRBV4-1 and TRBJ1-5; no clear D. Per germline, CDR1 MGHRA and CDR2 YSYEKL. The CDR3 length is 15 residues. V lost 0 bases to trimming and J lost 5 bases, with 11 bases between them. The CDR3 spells CASSQEGGEYQPQHF. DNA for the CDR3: TGCGCCAGCAGCCAAGAGGGCGGGGAGTATCAGCCCCAGCATTTT.

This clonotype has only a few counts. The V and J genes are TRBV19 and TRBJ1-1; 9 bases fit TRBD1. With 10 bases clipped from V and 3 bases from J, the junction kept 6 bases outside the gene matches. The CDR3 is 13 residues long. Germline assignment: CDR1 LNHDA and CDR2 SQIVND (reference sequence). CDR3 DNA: TGTGCCACCCGGACAGGGGCCTACACTGAAGCTTTCTTT. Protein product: CATRTGAYTEAFF.

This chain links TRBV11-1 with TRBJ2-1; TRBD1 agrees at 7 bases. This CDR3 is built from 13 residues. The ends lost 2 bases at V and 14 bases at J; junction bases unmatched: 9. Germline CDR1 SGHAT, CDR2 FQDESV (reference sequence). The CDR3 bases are TGTGCCAGCAGCTTACTCCGACAGGGTGGTGAGTTCTTC. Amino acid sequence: CASSLLRQGGEFF.

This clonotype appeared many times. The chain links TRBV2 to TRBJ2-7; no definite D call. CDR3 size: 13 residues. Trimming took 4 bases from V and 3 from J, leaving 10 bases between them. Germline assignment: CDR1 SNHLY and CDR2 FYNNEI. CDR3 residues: CASSVRSNYEQYF. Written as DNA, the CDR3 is TGTGCCAGCAGTGTTAGATCTAACTACGAGCAGTACTTC.

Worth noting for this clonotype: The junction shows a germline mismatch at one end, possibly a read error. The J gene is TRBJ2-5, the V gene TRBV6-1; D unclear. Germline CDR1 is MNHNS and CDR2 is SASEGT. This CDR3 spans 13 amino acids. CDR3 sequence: CARSETLRETQYF. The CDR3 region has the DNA TGTGCCAGGAGTGAGACCCTTCGGGAGACCCAGTACTTC.

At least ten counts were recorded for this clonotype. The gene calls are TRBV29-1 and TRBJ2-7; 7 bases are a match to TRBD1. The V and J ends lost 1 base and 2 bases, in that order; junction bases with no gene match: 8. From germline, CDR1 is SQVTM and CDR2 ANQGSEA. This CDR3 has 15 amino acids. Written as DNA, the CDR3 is TGCAGCGTTGAAGTTGGGCAGGGGGTCCCCTACGAGCAGTACTTC. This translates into CSVEVGQGVPYEQYF.

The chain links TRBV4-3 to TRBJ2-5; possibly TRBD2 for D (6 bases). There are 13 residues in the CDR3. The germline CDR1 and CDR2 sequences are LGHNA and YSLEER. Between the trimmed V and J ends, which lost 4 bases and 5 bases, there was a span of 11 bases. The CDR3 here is CASSRTAGETQYF. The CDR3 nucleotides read TGCGCCAGCAGCCGGACCGCGGGGGAGACCCAGTACTTC.

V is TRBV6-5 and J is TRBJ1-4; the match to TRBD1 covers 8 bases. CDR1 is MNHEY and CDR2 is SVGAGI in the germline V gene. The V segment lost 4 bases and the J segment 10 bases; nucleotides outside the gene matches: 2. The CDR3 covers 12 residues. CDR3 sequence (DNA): TGTGCCAGCAGTTCCGGGACAGGAAAACTGTTTTTT. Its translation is CASSSGTGKLFF.

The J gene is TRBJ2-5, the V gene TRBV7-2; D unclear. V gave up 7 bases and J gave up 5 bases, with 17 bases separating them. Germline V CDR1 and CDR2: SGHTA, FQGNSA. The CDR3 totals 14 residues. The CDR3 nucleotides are TGTGCCAGCACCAGGACGGACCGCAGGGAGACCCAGTACTTC. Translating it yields CASTRTDRRETQYF.

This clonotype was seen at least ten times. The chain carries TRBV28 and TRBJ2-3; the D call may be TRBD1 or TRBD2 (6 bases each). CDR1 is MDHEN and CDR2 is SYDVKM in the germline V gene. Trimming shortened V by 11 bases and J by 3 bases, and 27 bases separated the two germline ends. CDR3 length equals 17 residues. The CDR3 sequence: CASNRNNRGLGTDTQYF. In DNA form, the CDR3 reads TGTGCCTCTAACCGTAACAACCGGGGGCTGGGAACAGATACGCAGTATTTT.

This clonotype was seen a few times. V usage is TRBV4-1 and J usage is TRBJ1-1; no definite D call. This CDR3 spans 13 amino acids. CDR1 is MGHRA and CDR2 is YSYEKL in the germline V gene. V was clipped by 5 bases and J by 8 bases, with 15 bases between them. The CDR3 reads CASSFGMEEEAFF. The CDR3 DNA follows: TGCGCCAGCAGCTTCGGAATGGAGGAGGAAGCTTTCTTT.

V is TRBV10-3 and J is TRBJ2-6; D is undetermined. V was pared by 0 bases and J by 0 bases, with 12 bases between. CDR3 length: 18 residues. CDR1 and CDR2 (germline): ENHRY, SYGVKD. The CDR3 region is CAISESGRSSSGANVLTF. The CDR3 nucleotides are TGTGCCATCAGTGAGTCGGGCCGATCAAGCTCTGGGGCCAACGTCCTGACTTTC.

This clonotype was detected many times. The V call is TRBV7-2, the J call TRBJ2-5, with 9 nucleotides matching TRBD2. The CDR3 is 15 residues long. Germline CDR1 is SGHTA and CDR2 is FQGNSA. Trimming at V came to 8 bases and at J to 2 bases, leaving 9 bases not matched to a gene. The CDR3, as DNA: TGTGCCAGCGTCCGGGCTAGCGGGGTTCAAGAGACCCAGTACTTC. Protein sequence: CASVRASGVQETQYF.

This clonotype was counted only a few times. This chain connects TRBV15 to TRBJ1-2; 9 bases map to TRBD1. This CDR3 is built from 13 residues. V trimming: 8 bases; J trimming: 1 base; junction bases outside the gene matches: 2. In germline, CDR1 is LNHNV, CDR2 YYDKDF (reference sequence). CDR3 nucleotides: TGTGCCACCTGGGACAGGGTTAACTATGGCTACACCTTC. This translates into CATWDRVNYGYTF.

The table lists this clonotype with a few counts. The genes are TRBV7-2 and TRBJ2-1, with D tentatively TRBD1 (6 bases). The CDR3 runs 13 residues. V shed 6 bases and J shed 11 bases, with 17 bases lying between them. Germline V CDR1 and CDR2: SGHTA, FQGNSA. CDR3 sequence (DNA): TGTGCCAGCAGAGGGGGAACGGAAACCAAGCAGTTCTTC. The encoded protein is CASRGGTETKQFF.

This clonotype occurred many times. The CDR3 reads CASSFREYEQYF. The CDR3 DNA follows: TGTGCCAGCAGCTTCAGGGAATACGAGCAGTACTTC. The chain couples TRBV5-6 to TRBJ2-7, with a weak D call TRBD1 (5 bases). This CDR3 is 12 amino acids long. Trimming removed 2 bases at V and 4 bases at J, with 7 bases between. Germline V gene lookup returns CDR1 SGHDT and CDR2 YYEEEE.